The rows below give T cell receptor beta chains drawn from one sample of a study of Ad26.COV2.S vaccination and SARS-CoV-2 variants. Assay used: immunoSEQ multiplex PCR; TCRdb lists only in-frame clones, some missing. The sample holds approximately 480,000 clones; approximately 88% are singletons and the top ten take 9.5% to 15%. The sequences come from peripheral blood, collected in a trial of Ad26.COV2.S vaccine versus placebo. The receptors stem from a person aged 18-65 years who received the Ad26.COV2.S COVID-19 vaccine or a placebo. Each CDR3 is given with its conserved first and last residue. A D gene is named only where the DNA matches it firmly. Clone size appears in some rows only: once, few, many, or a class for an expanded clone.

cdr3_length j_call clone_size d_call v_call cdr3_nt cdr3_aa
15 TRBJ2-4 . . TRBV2 TGTGCCAGCAGGGGGAGTACACTAGCCAAAAACATTCAGTACTTC CASRGSTLAKNIQYF
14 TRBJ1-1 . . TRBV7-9 TGTGCCAGCAGCCGAACCCCCGGGACACCCGAAGCTTTCTTT CASSRTPGTPEAFF
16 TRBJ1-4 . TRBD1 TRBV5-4 TGTGCCAGCAGCATCCCAAGCGACAGGGTAGGTGAAAAACTGTTTTTT CASSIPSDRVGEKLFF
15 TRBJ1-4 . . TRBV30 TGTGCCTGGAGTGTAGGTGGGGTGGGTAATGAAAAACTGTTTTTT CAWSVGGVGNEKLFF
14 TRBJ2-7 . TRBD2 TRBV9 TGTGCCAGCAGCGGGACTAGCGGGAGCCACGAGCAGTACTTC CASSGTSGSHEQYF
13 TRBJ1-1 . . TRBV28 TGTGCCAGCAGTTTACTGGCGGGCGCTGAAGCTTTCTTT CASSLLAGAEAFF
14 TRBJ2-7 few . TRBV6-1 TGTGCCAGCAGTGAAGCTCTAGGCAACTACGAGCAGTACTTC CASSEALGNYEQYF
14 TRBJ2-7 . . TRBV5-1 TGCGCCAGCAGCTTGCCACAGGGACACTACGAGCAGTACTTC CASSLPQGHYEQYF
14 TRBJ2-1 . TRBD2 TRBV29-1 TGCAGCGTTGACCCGACTAGCGGGAGTAATGAGCAGTTCTTC CSVDPTSGSNEQFF
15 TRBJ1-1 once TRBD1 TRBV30 TGTGCCTGGAGCCTATTCGGACAGGGAAAGACTGAAGCTTTCTTT CAWSLFGQGKTEAFF